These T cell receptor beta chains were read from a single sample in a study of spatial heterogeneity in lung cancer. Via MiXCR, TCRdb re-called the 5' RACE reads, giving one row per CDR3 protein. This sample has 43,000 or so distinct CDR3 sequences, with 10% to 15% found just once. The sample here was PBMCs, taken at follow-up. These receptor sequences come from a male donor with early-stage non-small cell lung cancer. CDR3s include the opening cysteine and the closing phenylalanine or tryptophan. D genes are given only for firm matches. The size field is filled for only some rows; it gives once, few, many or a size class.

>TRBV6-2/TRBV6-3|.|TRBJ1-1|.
CASSYQANRDTEAFF
TGTGCCAGCAGTTACCAGGCGAACAGGGACACTGAAGCTTTCTTT
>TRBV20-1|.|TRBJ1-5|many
CSARDELNQPQHF
TGCAGTGCTAGAGATGAGCTTAATCAGCCCCAGCATTTT
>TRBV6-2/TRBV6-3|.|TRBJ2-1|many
CASTAELAENNEQFF
TGTGCCAGCACCGCGGAACTAGCAGAAAACAATGAGCAGTTCTTC
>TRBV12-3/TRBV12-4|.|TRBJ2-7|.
CASSLPQESYEQYF
TGTGCCAGCAGTTTACCGCAGGAGTCCTACGAGCAGTACTTC
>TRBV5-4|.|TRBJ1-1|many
CASSGPYREAFF
TGTGCCAGCAGCGGTCCGTACCGGGAAGCTTTCTTT
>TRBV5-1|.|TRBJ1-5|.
CASSPGPSNQPQHF
TGCGCCAGCAGCCCGGGACCTAGCAATCAGCCCCAGCATTTT
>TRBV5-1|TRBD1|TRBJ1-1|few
CASSSTGGRPNTEAFF
TGCGCCAGCAGCTCGACAGGGGGCCGGCCCAACACTGAAGCTTTCTTT
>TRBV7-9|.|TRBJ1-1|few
CASSFTENTEAFF
TGTGCCAGCAGCTTCACAGAGAACACTGAAGCTTTCTTT
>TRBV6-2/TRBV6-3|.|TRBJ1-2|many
CASSPRPYGYTF
TGTGCCAGCAGCCCCCGTCCCTATGGCTACACCTTC
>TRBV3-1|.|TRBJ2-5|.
CASSHRHQETQYF
TGTGCCAGCAGCCATCGGCACCAAGAGACCCAGTACTTC
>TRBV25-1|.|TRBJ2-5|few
CASSEARESRSQETQYF
TGTGCCAGCAGTGAAGCTAGAGAAAGTAGATCTCAAGAGACCCAGTACTTC
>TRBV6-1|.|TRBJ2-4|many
CASSEATGNIQYF
TGTGCCAGCAGTGAAGCTACAGGGAACATTCAGTACTTC
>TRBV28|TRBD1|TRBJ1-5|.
CASSSLPGQQNQPQHF
TGTGCCAGCAGTTCCCTTCCGGGACAGCAGAATCAGCCCCAGCATTTT
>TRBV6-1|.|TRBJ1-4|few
CASSEDLMLGRLFF
TGTGCCAGCAGTGAAGATCTGATGCTGGGTAGACTGTTTTTT
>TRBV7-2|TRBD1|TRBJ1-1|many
CASSLANRGFEAFF
TGTGCCAGCAGCTTAGCAAACAGGGGTTTCGAAGCTTTCTTT
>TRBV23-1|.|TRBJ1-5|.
CASSQSGDKANQPQHF
TGCGCCAGCAGTCAATCCGGGGACAAGGCGAATCAGCCCCAGCATTTT
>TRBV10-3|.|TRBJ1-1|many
CAISNRDPKQAFF
TGTGCCATTTCGAACCGGGACCCTAAACAAGCTTTCTTT